The 11 T cell receptor beta chains below come from one sample, sequenced in a study of shared clonotypes between healthy human individuals (dated by TCRdb to about 2020). Library preparation used the immunoSEQ multiplex PCR assay. Held by TCRdb, this immuneACCESS table contains in-frame sequences only and omits some clones. Under half of the omission traces to an unresolved V gene where checked; the cause of the rest is unknown. The sample table contains more than 2,000,000 clones; only one count was recorded for approximately 95% of them. About 0.39% of the sample is held by the ten biggest clonotypes. The specimen was naive CD4+ T cells from PBMCs. The label giving this sample's cell subset or site can be read as: CD45RA+ positively selected. The receptors originated from a man between 18 and 35 years old in good health. Some clones in this sample may be carry-over from other donors' samples.

This chain uses TRBV6-1 with TRBJ1-2; 7 bases are shared with TRBD1. The CDR3 runs 14 residues. Germline V gives CDR1 MNHNS, CDR2 SASEGT. V was pared by 1 base and J by 4 bases, with 3 bases of the junction left unmatched. CDR3 in DNA: TGTGCCAGCAGTGAAGACAGGGGATTCTATGGCTACACCTTC. It is translated as CASSEDRGFYGYTF.

V is TRBV11-2 and J is TRBJ2-1; the D gene could be TRBD1 or TRBD2 (5 bases each). The CDR3 contains 13 residues. From germline, CDR1 is SGHAT and CDR2 FQNNGV. With 5 bases removed from V and 2 bases from J, the gap between germline ends came to 7 bases. CDR3 bases: TGTGCCAGCAGCCCGGGACCCTACAATGAGCAGTTCTTC. It is translated as CASSPGPYNEQFF.

This chain links TRBV29-1 with TRBJ1-1; the D is unclear. Germline V CDR1 and CDR2: SQVTM, ANQGSEA. V was trimmed by 2 bases and J by 4 bases, leaving 5 bases between them. The CDR3 runs 11 residues. The chain's CDR3 is CSVELSTEAFF. The DNA of the CDR3 is TGCAGCGTTGAACTTTCCACTGAAGCTTTCTTT.

The rearrangement links TRBV7-8 to TRBJ2-5; D possibly uses TRBD1 or TRBD2 (7 bases each). The CDR3 consists of 16 residues. Germline values: CDR1 SGHVS, CDR2 FQNEAQ. Trimming removed 6 bases from V and 5 bases from J, with 22 bases in between. CDR3 loop: CASRQTGGGGSETQYF. The CDR3 DNA reads as TGTGCCAGCAGACAAACCGGGGGAGGGGGCTCGGAGACCCAGTACTTC.

J is TRBJ2-1 and V is TRBV9; 7 bases match TRBD1. Germline-derived CDR1 and CDR2 are SGDLS and YYNGEE. The CDR3 contains 18 residues. The V segment lost 0 bases and the J segment 2 bases; nucleotides outside the gene matches: 11. CDR3 nucleotides: TGTGCCAGCAGCGTAGGAGGGAGACAGGGAGATCCCTACAATGAGCAGTTCTTC. Translation gives CASSVGGRQGDPYNEQFF. Full variable domain (rest looked up from reference TRBV9 and TRBJ2-1): DSGVTQTPKHLITATGQRVTLRCSPRSGDLSVYWYQQSLDQGLQFLIQYYNGEERAKGNILERFSAQQFPDLHSELNLSSLELGDSALYFCASSVGGRQGDPYNEQFFGPGTRLTVL.

The chain combines TRBV6-1 with TRBJ2-5; no reliable D call. The CDR3 is made up of 14 amino acids. V gave up 8 bases and J gave up 5 bases, with 18 bases separating them. The germline V gene has CDR1 MNHNS and CDR2 SASEGT. The CDR3 protein is CASPTPIAWETQYF. CDR3 sequence (DNA): TGTGCCAGCCCTACTCCGATCGCTTGGGAGACCCAGTACTTC.

This clone was seen once. The same CDR3 can be traced to other DNA sequences in this sample. The chain is built from TRBV5-1 and TRBJ2-5, with D unresolved. V shed 2 bases and J shed 1 base, with 3 bases lying between them. Germline V gene lookup returns CDR1 SGHRS and CDR2 YFSETQ. The CDR3 covers 12 residues. The CDR3 DNA follows: TGCGCCAGCAGCTTATTCCAAGAGACCCAGTACTTC. Protein product: CASSLFQETQYF. The full variable domain, its missing parts supplied by reference TRBV5-1 and TRBJ2-5, is KAGVTQTPRYLIKTRGQQVTLSCSPISGHRSVSWYQQTPGQGLQFLFEYFSETQRNKGNFPGRFSGRQFSNSRSEMNVSTLELGDSALYLCASSLFQETQYFGPGTRLLVL.

This clone is a singleton in its sample. This chain's CDR3 is CASSWDRATANYGYTF. CDR3 DNA sequence: TGTGCCAGCAGCTGGGACAGGGCGACAGCTAACTATGGCTACACCTTC. The chain employs TRBV7-2 and TRBJ1-2, with 9 bases fitting TRBD1. J gave up 0 bases and V 4 bases, and 6 bases lay outside the gene matches. This CDR3 comprises 16 residues. Per the germline V gene, CDR1 is SGHTA and CDR2 is FQGNSA.

This clone was observed once. The chain employs TRBV5-6 and TRBJ2-7, with 8 nucleotides matching TRBD1. The germline V gene encodes CDR1 SGHDT and CDR2 YYEEEE. This CDR3 spans 16 amino acids. Unmatched junction bases numbered 5, after V lost 0 bases and J lost 0 bases. CDR3 nucleotides: TGTGCCAGCAGCTTGGTCGCAGGGGGCTCCTCCTACGAGCAGTACTTC. Translation gives CASSLVAGGSSYEQYF. Full variable domain (rest looked up from reference TRBV5-6 and TRBJ2-7): DAGVTQSPTHLIKTRGQQVTLRCSPKSGHDTVSWYQQALGQGPQFIFQYYEEEERQRGNFPDRFSGHQFPNYSSELNVNALLLGDSALYLCASSLVAGGSSYEQYFGPGTRLTVT.

DNA for the CDR3: TGCGCCAGCAGTGAGCCGTCAGGAAACACCATATATTTT. Its translation: CASSEPSGNTIYF. The chain links TRBV10-1 to TRBJ1-3; no firm D call. Trimming cost V 2 bases and J 4 bases, with 6 bases left between them. Per the germline V gene, CDR1 is WNHNN and CDR2 is SYGVQD (reference sequence). CDR3 size: 13 residues.

The genes are TRBV27 and TRBJ2-1; 10 nucleotides line up with TRBD1. The germline V gene encodes CDR1 MNHEY and CDR2 SMNVEV (reference sequence). This CDR3 is built from 16 residues. Losses at the gene ends were 7 bases for V and 4 bases for J; bases not matched to a gene: 10. This CDR3 is CASTLPGTGDYNEQFF. Here the CDR3 DNA reads TGTGCCAGCACCCTTCCGGGGACAGGGGATTACAATGAGCAGTTCTTC.